The next 2 T cell receptor beta chains were all read from a single sample in a study of blood T cell repertoires in COVID-19. Produced via immunoSEQ multiplex PCR; TCRdb's table is partial and in-frame only. The profile shows around 190,000 clones, roughly three quarters of them singletons. The sequenced material came from PBMCs or T cells enriched from blood (not recorded which). The receptors stem from a woman aged 45 to 65 with acute COVID-19.

The gene calls are TRBV6-5 and TRBJ1-2, with D unresolved. Germline CDR1 MNHEY, CDR2 SVGAGI. The CDR3 runs to 14 residues. The germline V and J ends were trimmed by 7 bases and 6 bases, with 18 bases remaining between them. This CDR3 reads CASTPTAGLHGYTF. The CDR3 DNA follows: TGTGCCAGCACCCCAACGGCAGGTCTGCATGGCTACACCTTC.

This clone was counted at least ten times. This sequence joins TRBV7-6 and TRBJ2-5; a possible D gene is TRBD2 (6 bases). The CDR3 consists of 17 residues. V was shortened by 1 base and J by 3 bases, with 18 bases between the two germline ends. Germline CDR1 reads SGHVS; CDR2 reads FNYEAQ. Written as DNA, the CDR3 is TGTGCCAGCAGCTTAGTACCGACGCGGGGCCCCAAAGAGACCCAGTACTTC. It translates to CASSLVPTRGPKETQYF.